The T cell receptor beta chain under discussion was sequenced for a study of T-cell reconstitution after alpha-beta-depleted transplantation in children. A TCRbeta library incorporating unique molecular identifiers was prepared. TCRdb recomputed calls from the PCR reads with MiXCR, one row per CDR3 protein. The data hold over 550,000 distinct CDR3 sequences, with over 9.5% observed a single time. CDR1 MGHDK and CDR2 SYGVNS come from the germline V gene. V dropped 1 base and J dropped 7 bases, with 17 bases sitting between them. The CDR3 runs to 16 residues. In this sample, this clonotype turned up a few times.

Sequencing was performed on PBMCs from the stem cell graft donor, taken from the stem cell graft. This sequence originates from a human donor who donated a stem cell graft to a child with acute myeloid leukemia. J is TRBJ2-1 and V is TRBV25-1; the D gene could be TRBD1 or TRBD2 (5 bases each). CDR3 DNA: TGTGCCAGCAGTGAATCAGGGACCCCCCTGGGGAATGAGCAGTTCTTC. As protein: CASSESGTPLGNEQFF.